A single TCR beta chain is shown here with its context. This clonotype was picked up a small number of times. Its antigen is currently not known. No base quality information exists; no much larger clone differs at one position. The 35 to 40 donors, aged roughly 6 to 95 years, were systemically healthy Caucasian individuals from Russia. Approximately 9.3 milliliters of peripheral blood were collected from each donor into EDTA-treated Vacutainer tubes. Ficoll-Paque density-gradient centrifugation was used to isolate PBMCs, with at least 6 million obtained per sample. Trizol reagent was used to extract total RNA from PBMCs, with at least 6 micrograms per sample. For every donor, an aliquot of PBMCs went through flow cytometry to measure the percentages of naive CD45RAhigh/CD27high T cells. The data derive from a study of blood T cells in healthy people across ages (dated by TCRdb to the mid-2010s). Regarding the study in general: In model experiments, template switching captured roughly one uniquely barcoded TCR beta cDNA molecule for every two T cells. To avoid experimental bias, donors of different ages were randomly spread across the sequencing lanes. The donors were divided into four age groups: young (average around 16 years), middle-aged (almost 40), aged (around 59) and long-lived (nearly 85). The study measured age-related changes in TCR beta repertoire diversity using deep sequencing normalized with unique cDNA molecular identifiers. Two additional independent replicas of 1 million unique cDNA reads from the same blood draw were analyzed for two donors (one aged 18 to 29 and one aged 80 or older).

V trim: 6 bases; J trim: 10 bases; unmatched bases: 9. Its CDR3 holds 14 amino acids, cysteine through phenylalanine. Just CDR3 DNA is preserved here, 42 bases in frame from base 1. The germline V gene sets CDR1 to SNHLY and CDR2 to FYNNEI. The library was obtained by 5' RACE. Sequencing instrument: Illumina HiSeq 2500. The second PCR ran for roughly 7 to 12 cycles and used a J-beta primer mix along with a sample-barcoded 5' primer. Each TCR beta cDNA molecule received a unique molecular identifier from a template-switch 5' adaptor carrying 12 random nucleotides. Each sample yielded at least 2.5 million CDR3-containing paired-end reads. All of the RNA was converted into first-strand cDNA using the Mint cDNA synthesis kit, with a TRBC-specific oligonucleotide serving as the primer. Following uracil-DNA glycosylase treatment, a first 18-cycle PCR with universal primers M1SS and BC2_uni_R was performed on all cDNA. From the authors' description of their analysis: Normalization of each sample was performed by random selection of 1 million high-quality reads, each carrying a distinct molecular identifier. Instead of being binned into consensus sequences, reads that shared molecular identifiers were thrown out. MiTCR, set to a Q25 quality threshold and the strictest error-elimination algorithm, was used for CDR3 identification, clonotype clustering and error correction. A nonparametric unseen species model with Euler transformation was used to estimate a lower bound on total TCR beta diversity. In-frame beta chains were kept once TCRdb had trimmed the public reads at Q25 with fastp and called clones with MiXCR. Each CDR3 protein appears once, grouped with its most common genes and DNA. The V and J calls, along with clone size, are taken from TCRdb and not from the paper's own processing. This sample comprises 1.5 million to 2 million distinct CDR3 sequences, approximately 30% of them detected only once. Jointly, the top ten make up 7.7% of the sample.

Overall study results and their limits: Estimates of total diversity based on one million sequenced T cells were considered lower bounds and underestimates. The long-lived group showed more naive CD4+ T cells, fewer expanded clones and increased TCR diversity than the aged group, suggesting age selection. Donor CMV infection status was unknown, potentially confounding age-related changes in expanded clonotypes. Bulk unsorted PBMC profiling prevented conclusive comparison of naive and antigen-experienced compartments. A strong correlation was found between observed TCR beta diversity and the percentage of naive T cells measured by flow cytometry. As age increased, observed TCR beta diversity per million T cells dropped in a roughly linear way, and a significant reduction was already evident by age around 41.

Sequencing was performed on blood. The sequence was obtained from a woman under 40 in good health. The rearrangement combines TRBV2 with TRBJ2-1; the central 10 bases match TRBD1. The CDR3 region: CASRPGTGEREQFF. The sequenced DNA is TGTGCCAGCAGACCCGGGACAGGGGAACGGGAGCAGTTCTTC.